Listed below are T cell receptor beta chains from one sample, sequenced in a study of shared clonotypes between healthy human individuals. Some clones are missing from TCRdb's copy, which holds only in-frame ones; the method was immunoSEQ multiplex PCR. The sample lists some 500,000 clones; around 80% were seen once. Sequences were obtained from PBMCs. Receptor source: a woman aged 40-49 years in good health. Some clones in this sample may be carry-over from other donors' samples. Both conserved end residues are part of each CDR3.

>TRBV27
CASSSWRTYEQYF
>TRBV7-3
CASSLLGTAGYTF
>TRBV29-1
CSVGTSGRAGGELFF
>TRBV10-3
CAIIGDDPYEQYF
>TRBV5-4
CASSPGLAGPEQFF
>TRBV30
CAWRSAGEDTGELFF
>TRBV7-9
CASSFGQGGEKLFF
>TRBV11-2
CASSKPSSTDTQYF
>TRBV7-8
CASRTSGGYGEQFF
>TRBV7-3
CASSQNRGKEETQYF
>TRBV5-6
CASSLGQGFSEQYF
>TRBV9
CASSPTSGNYEQYF
>TRBV11-2
CASSLGLAGEGETQYF
>TRBV28
CATVHTGYSNQPQHF
>TRBV5-1
CASSFDRSYEQYF
>TRBV7-6
CASSLAGASSEQYF
>TRBV7-2
CASSFAAAATNEKLFF
>TRBV5-1
CASSLGGGSYYEQYF